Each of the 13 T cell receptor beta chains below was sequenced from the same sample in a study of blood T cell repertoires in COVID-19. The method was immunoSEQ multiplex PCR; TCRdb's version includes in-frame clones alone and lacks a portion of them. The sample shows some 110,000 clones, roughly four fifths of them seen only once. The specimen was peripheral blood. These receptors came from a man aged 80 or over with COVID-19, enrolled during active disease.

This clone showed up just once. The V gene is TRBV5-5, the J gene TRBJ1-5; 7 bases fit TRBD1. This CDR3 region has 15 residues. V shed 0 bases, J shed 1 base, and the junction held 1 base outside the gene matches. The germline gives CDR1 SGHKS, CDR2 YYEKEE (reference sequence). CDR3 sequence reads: CASSLGQGSNQPQHF. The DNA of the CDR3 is TGTGCCAGCAGCTTGGGACAGGGAAGCAATCAGCCCCAGCATTTT.

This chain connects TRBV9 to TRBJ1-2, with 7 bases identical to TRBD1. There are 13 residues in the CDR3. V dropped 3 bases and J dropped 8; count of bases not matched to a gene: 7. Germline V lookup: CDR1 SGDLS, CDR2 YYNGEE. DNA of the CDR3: TGTGCCAGCAGCGGGGACAGCAACCTCGGCTACACCTTC. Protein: CASSGDSNLGYTF. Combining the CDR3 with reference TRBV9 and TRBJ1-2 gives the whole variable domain DSGVTQTPKHLITATGQRVTLRCSPRSGDLSVYWYQQSLDQGLQFLIQYYNGEERAKGNILERFSAQQFPDLHSELNLSSLELGDSALYFCASSGDSNLGYTFGSGTRLTVV.

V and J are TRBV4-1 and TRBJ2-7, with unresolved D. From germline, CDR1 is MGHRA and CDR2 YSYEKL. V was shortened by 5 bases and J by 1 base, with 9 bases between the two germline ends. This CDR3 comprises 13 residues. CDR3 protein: CASSFSPSYEQYF. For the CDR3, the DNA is TGCGCCAGCAGCTTTTCCCCGTCCTACGAGCAGTACTTC.

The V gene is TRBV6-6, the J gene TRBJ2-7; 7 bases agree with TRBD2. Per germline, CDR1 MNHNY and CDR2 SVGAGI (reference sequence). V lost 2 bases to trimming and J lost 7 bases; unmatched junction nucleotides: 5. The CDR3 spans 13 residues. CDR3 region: CASSYGRAGEQYF. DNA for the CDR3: TGTGCCAGCAGTTACGGGAGGGCCGGTGAGCAGTACTTC.

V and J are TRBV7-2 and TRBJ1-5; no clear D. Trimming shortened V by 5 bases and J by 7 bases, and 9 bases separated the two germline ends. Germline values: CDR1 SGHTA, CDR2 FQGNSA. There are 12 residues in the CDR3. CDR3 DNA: TGTGCCAGCAGCCCCGGCGGACAGCCCCAGCATTTT. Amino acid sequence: CASSPGGQPQHF.

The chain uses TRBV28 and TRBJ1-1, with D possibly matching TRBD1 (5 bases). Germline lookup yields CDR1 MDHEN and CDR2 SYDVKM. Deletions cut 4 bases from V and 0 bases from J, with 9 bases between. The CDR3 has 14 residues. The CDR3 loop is CASSYDRLNTEAFF. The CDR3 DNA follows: TGTGCCAGCAGTTACGACAGATTGAACACTGAAGCTTTCTTT.

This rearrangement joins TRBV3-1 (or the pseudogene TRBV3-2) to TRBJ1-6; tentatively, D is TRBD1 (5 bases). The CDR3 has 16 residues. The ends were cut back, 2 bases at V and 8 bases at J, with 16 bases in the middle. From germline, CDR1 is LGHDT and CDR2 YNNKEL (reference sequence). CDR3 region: CASSQFLGGADSPLHF. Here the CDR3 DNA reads TGTGCCAGCAGCCAATTTCTGGGAGGGGCGGATTCACCCCTCCACTTT.

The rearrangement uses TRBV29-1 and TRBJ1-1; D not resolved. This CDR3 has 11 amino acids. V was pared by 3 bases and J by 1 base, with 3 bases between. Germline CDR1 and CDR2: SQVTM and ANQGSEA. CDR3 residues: CSVDKNTEAFF. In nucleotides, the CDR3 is TGCAGCGTTGACAAGAACACTGAAGCTTTCTTT.

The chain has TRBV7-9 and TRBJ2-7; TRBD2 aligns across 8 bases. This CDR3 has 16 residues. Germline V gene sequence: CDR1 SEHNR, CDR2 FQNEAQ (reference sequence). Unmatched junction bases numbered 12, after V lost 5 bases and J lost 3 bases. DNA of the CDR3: TGTGCCAGCAGCCAAATTGGACTAGCAGGAGACTACGAGCAGTACTTC. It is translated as CASSQIGLAGDYEQYF.

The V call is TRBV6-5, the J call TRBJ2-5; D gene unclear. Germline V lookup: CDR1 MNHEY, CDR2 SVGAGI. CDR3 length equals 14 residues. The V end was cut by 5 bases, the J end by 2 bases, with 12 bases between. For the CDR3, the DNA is TGTGCCAGCAGTATAAGAAGCGTACAAGAGACCCAGTACTTC. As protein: CASSIRSVQETQYF.

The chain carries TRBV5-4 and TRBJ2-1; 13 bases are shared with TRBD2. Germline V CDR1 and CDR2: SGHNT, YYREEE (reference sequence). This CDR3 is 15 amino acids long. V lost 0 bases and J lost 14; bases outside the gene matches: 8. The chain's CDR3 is CASSLARTSGSSEFF. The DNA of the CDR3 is TGTGCCAGCAGCTTGGCGCGGACTAGCGGGAGTAGCGAGTTCTTC.

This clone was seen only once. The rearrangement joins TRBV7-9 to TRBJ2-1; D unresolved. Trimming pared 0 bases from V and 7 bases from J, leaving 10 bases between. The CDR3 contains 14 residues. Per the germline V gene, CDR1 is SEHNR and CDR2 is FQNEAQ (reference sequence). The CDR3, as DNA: TGTGCCAGCAGCTTAGCGGAGATTAGAAATGAGCAGTTCTTC. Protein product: CASSLAEIRNEQFF.

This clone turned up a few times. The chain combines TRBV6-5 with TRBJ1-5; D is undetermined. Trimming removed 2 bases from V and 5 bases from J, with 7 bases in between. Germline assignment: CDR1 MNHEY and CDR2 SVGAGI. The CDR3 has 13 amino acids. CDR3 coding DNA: TGTGCCAGCAGTTACAACAGAGATCAGCCCCAGCATTTT. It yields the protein CASSYNRDQPQHF.